This T cell receptor beta chain was obtained from a study of T cells in Graves' hyperthyroidism and ophthalmopathy. Patients aged 18 to 65 had newly diagnosed hyperthyroidism of under 2 months' duration. Uncontrolled infection, other autoimmune disease, pregnancy or lactation disqualified patients from enrolment. V was cut by 2 bases and J by 7 bases, with 12 bases left in between. Germline V gene sequence: CDR1 SGHVS, CDR2 FNYEAQ. The CDR3 length is 13 residues. Amplification yielded TCR beta CDR3 regions, with RNA transcripts as the source. The HTBI primer set drove a first-round RT-PCR of the TCR CDR3. TCRdb re-called the multiplex PCR reads with MiXCR, one entry per CDR3 protein. The data contain around 760,000 distinct CDR3 sequences, over 35% of them seen just once; the ten biggest clones take up around 31%.

The rearrangement uses TRBV7-6 and TRBJ2-7; D unresolved. The clonotype comes from a woman aged 40 to 49 with Graves' hyperthyroidism. The sequenced sample was blood. CDR3 in amino acids: CASSLSPLREQYF. The CDR3, as DNA: TGTGCCAGCAGCTTATCTCCACTTCGGGAGCAGTACTTC.